A single sample gave rise to the 22 T cell receptor beta chains below, sequenced in a study of T-cell reconstitution after alpha-beta-depleted transplantation in children. The library targeted TCRbeta and was prepared with unique molecular identifiers. MiXCR, run by TCRdb on the PCR reads, gives a single entry per CDR3 protein. The data hold over 100,000 distinct CDR3 sequences, with around 5.9% observed a single time. Sample: PBMCs, mostly from graft donor cells, taken 60 days after TCRalphabeta/CD19-depleted stem cell transplant. All receptors derive from a female patient aged 2-10 years who had a stem cell transplant for Fanconi anemia, so the T cells may come from the graft donor.

This clonotype has ten or more counts. The rearrangement links TRBV20-1 to TRBJ2-5; 8 bases line up with TRBD2. Germline V gene data show CDR1 as DFQATT and CDR2 as SNEGSKA (reference sequence). This CDR3 comprises 14 residues. Trimming at V came to 3 bases and at J to 1 base, leaving 4 bases not matched to a gene. CDR3 coding DNA: TGCAGTGCTAGCGCACTAGCGGTCCAAGAGACCCAGTACTTC. This codes for CSASALAVQETQYF.

This chain links TRBV6-2 or TRBV6-3 with TRBJ2-1; TRBD2 might be the D (5 bases). Germline V lookup: CDR1 MNHEY, CDR2 SVGEGT. There are 15 residues in the CDR3. Trimming pared 3 bases from V and 4 bases from J, leaving 13 bases between. The DNA for the CDR3 is TGTGCCAGCAGTTATGCGGACTTTGGTTACAATGAGCAGTTCTTC. Translated: CASSYADFGYNEQFF.

This clonotype was counted at least ten times. The V and J genes are TRBV20-1 and TRBJ2-1, with 10 bases lining up with TRBD2. CDR3 length: 12 amino acids. Germline V lookup: CDR1 DFQATT, CDR2 SNEGSKA (reference sequence). The V and J ends lost 6 bases and 6 bases, in that order; junction bases with no gene match: 2. In nucleotides, the CDR3 is TGCAGTGCCGGACTAGCGGTCAATGAGCAGTTCTTC. Protein product: CSAGLAVNEQFF.

This clonotype was seen at least ten times. This chain uses TRBV10-3 with TRBJ2-5; D is ambiguous. Germline V gene lookup returns CDR1 ENHRY and CDR2 SYGVKD. The CDR3 length is 16 residues. The ends were cut back, 2 bases at V and 5 bases at J, with 18 bases in the middle. The CDR3 nucleotides are TGTGCCATCAGTGAGAGGACCACCCTGTATGGGGAGACCCAGTACTTC. Protein product: CAISERTTLYGETQYF.

The table lists this clonotype with a few counts. The CDR3: CASSPRDSYFGTQYF. The CDR3 bases are TGCGCCAGCAGCCCCAGGGACAGCTATTTCGGGACCCAGTACTTC. V and J are TRBV5-1 and TRBJ2-5, with TRBD1 matching over 7 bases. Germline lookup yields CDR1 SGHRS and CDR2 YFSETQ. The CDR3 length is 15 residues. The ends lost 4 bases at V and 7 bases at J; junction bases unmatched: 13.

This clonotype was observed many times. The chain carries TRBV7-8 and TRBJ2-3; D might be TRBD1 or TRBD2, each matching 5 bases. Germline lookup yields CDR1 SGHVS and CDR2 FQNEAQ. The CDR3 sequence is 18 residues long. Trimming shortened V by 2 bases and J by 7 bases, and 25 bases separated the two germline ends. The CDR3: CASSLHHRTPRAPYTQYF. Here the CDR3 DNA reads TGTGCCAGCAGCTTACATCACAGGACTCCCCGAGCGCCTTATACGCAGTATTTT.

There are many counts of this clonotype. This chain joins TRBV4-1 and TRBJ2-3, with 10 bases aligning to TRBD2. V shed 8 bases and J 1 base; nucleotides not matched to a gene: 6. The CDR3 runs 15 residues. Looked up from germline, CDR1 is MGHRA and CDR2 is YSYEKL. CDR3 protein: CASGRLAGRTDTQYF. In nucleotides, the CDR3 is TGCGCCAGCGGCCGACTAGCGGGTCGCACAGATACGCAGTATTTT.

The chain uses TRBV7-9 and TRBJ1-1, with D tentatively TRBD1 (6 bases). CDR1 and CDR2 from the germline V gene are SEHNR and FQNEAQ (reference sequence). CDR3 length: 14 residues. The ends were cut back, 6 bases at V and 3 bases at J, with 14 bases in the middle. As DNA, the CDR3 is TGTGCCAGCAGTCAACAGGGAATCCACACTGAAGCTTTCTTT. It specifies CASSQQGIHTEAFF.

This clonotype occurred a few times. The chain combines TRBV29-1 with TRBJ1-2; D gene uncertain. This CDR3 spans 12 amino acids. V lost 3 bases and J 14 bases, leaving 19 bases between the germline ends. The germline V gene has CDR1 SQVTM and CDR2 ANQGSEA. CDR3 amino acids: CSVDRASTEVTF. The DNA of the CDR3 is TGCAGCGTTGACCGGGCTTCTACGGAGGTGACCTTC. Full variable domain (missing parts from reference TRBV29-1 and TRBJ1-2): SAVISQKPSRDICQRGTSLTIQCQVDSQVTMMFWYRQQPGQSLTLIATANQGSEATYESGFVIDKFPISRPNLTFSTLTVSNMSPEDSSIYLCSVDRASTEVTFGSGTRLTVV.

This clonotype was seen at least ten times. The V call is TRBV9, the J call TRBJ2-7, with D possibly called TRBD1 or TRBD2 (5 bases each). Looked up from germline, CDR1 is SGDLS and CDR2 is YYNGEE. The CDR3 has 15 residues. V dropped 3 bases and J dropped 2 bases, with 15 bases sitting between them. The CDR3 is CASSETPGPTYEQYF. CDR3 DNA: TGTGCCAGCAGCGAGACTCCGGGACCCACCTACGAGCAGTACTTC.

This clonotype was seen at least ten times. This chain connects TRBV20-1 to TRBJ2-1; 10 bases match TRBD2. With V trimmed by 6 bases and J by 4 bases, 6 bases remained unmatched. CDR1 is DFQATT, CDR2 SNEGSKA, per germline (reference sequence). There are 14 residues in the CDR3. The CDR3 coding sequence is TGCAGTGCCCCAACTAGCGGGAATTACAATGAGCAGTTCTTC. As protein: CSAPTSGNYNEQFF.

This CDR3 is CASSRSGLGGNGQPQHF. The CDR3 DNA sequence: TGTGCCAGCAGCCGCTCCGGCCTAGGGGGGAACGGTCAGCCCCAGCATTTT. The rearrangement uses TRBV7-2 and TRBJ1-5; weak D call: TRBD1 (6 bases). The germline gives CDR1 SGHTA, CDR2 FQGNSA. Trimming removed 5 bases at V and 6 bases at J, with 23 bases between. The CDR3 is 17 amino acids.

This chain uses TRBV19 with TRBJ2-1; the match to TRBD2 covers 8 bases. Germline assignment: CDR1 LNHDA and CDR2 SQIVND (reference sequence). The ends lost 6 bases at V and 0 bases at J; junction bases unmatched: 10. The CDR3 sequence is 17 residues long. DNA of the CDR3: TGTGCCAGTAGCTATAGGGCGACTAGCGACTCCTACAATGAGCAGTTCTTC. Amino acids: CASSYRATSDSYNEQFF.

This clonotype was recorded many times. The chain recombines TRBV6-2 or TRBV6-3 with TRBJ2-1; D possibly uses TRBD1 or TRBD2 (7 bases each). The CDR3 has 19 residues. Trimming shortened V by 0 bases and J by 0 bases, and 18 bases separated the two germline ends. The V gene's germline CDR1 is MNHEY and CDR2 SVGEGT. CDR3 DNA: TGTGCCAGCAGTTACTCGAGGGAGGGGGCGAGGTTCTCCTACAATGAGCAGTTCTTC. Protein product: CASSYSREGARFSYNEQFF.

There are a few counts of this clonotype. The rearrangement joins TRBV5-1 to TRBJ2-7; D tentatively reads TRBD1 or TRBD2 (5 bases each). The CDR3 is 12 amino acids. Germline CDR1 reads SGHRS; CDR2 reads YFSETQ. Trimming left V 3 bases short and J 10 bases short, with 14 bases between. As DNA, the CDR3 is TGCGCCAGCAGCTCGACCGGGACCCCTCAGTACTTC. Amino acid sequence: CASSSTGTPQYF.

This clonotype was seen a handful of times. CDR3 amino acids: CASSLSGLLNTQYF. The CDR3 region has the DNA TGTGCCAGCAGTTTATCGGGACTATTAAATACGCAGTATTTT. The chain has TRBV28 and TRBJ2-3; the match to TRBD2 covers 7 bases. The CDR3 covers 14 residues. V lost 1 base to trimming and J lost 7 bases; unmatched junction nucleotides: 5. The V gene's germline CDR1 is MDHEN and CDR2 SYDVKM.

The table lists this clonotype with a few counts. V is TRBV7-9 and J is TRBJ2-5; no definite D call. The germline gives CDR1 SEHNR, CDR2 FQNEAQ (reference sequence). V lost 1 base and J 1 base, leaving 7 bases between the germline ends. There are 14 residues in the CDR3. CDR3 sequence: CASSLDIFQETQYF. The CDR3 bases are TGTGCCAGCAGCTTAGACATTTTCCAAGAGACCCAGTACTTC.

There are a few counts of this clonotype. The chain uses TRBV30 and TRBJ1-6; D is unresolved. The CDR3 has 15 amino acids. Between the trimmed V and J ends, which lost 4 bases and 11 bases, there was a span of 21 bases. The germline V gene encodes CDR1 GTSNPN and CDR2 SVGIG (reference sequence). CDR3 sequence (DNA): TGTGCCTGGATCGCGTCCCTGGACGGTTTGGCACCCCTCCACTTT. Residues: CAWIASLDGLAPLHF.

This clonotype occurred many times. The chain is built from TRBV27 and TRBJ2-3; D not certain. CDR1 is MNHEY, CDR2 SMNVEV, per germline (reference sequence). The V gene lost 4 bases and the J gene lost 2 bases, with 7 bases spanning the gap. CDR3 length: 13 residues. The CDR3 region is CASSSKDTDTQYF. CDR3 nucleotide sequence: TGTGCCAGCAGTTCGAAGGACACAGATACGCAGTATTTT.

This clonotype has a handful of counts. The chain carries TRBV18 and TRBJ2-1, with 9 bases that match TRBD2. Germline CDR1 reads KGHSH; CDR2 reads LQKENI. The trim removed 3 bases at V and 4 bases at J, leaving 7 bases unmatched. The CDR3 length is 16 residues. The chain's CDR3 is CASSPRSGGKYNEQFF. The CDR3 bases are TGTGCCAGCTCACCTCGTAGCGGGGGCAAGTACAATGAGCAGTTCTTC. Full variable domain (outside the CDR3, taken from reference TRBV18 and TRBJ2-1): NAGVMQNPRHLVRRRGQEARLRCSPMKGHSHVYWYRQLPEEGLKFMVYLQKENIIDESGMPKERFSAEFPKEGPSILRIQQVVRGDSAAYFCASSPRSGGKYNEQFFGPGTRLTVL.

The chain has TRBV4-2 and TRBJ2-7, with TRBD2 identical over 10 bases. V shed 1 base and J 3 bases; nucleotides not matched to a gene: 6. The V gene's germline CDR1 is LGHNA and CDR2 YNFKEQ. The CDR3 is 16 amino acids. In DNA, the CDR3 is TGTGCCAGCAGCCAAGTAATGGCTAGCGGGAGCTACGAGCAGTACTTC. Translating it yields CASSQVMASGSYEQYF.

This clonotype was observed a handful of times. The rearrangement links TRBV20-1 to TRBJ1-2; perhaps TRBD1 as D (6 bases). This CDR3 has 14 amino acids. The V gene's germline CDR1 is DFQATT and CDR2 SNEGSKA (reference sequence). Trimming shortened V by 1 base and J by 0 bases, and 9 bases separated the two germline ends. CDR3 region: CSARGDKTNYGYTF. As DNA, the CDR3 is TGCAGTGCTAGAGGGGACAAAACTAACTATGGCTACACCTTC.